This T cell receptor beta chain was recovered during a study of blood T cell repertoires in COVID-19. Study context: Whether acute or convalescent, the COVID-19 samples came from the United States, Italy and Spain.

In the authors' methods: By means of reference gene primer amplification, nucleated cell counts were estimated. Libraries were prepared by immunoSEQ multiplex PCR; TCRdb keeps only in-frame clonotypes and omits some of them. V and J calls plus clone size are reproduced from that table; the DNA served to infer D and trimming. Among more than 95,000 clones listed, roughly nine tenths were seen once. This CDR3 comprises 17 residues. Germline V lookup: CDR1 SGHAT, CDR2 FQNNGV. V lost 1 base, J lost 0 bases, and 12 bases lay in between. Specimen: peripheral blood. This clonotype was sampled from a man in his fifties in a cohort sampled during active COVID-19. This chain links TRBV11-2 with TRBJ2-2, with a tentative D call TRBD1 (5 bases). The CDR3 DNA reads TGTGCCAGCAGCTTAGGTCCAGGGCCACCGAACACCGGGGAGCTGTTTTTT. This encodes CASSLGPGPPNTGELFF. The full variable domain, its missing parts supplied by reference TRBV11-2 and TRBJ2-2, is EAGVAQSPRYKIIEKRQSVAFWCNPISGHATLYWYQQILGQGPKLLIQFQNNGVVDDSQLPKDRFSAERLKGVDSTLKIQPAKLEDSAVYLCASSLGPGPPNTGELFFGEGSRLTVL.